A single sample is the source of the 31 T cell receptor beta chains below, sequenced in a study of blood T cell repertoires in COVID-19. Some clones are missing from TCRdb's copy, which holds only in-frame ones; the method was immunoSEQ multiplex PCR. The sample contains 200,000 to 250,000 clones, around 85% of which appear only once. Sample: peripheral blood. These receptors were collected from a man between 60 and 75 years old with acute or convalescent COVID-19.

The V and J genes are TRBV3-1 (or the pseudogene TRBV3-2) and TRBJ2-5, with TRBD2 identical over 10 bases. Trimming at V came to 0 bases and at J to 5 bases, leaving 12 bases not matched to a gene. This CDR3 has 18 residues. Germline V lookup: CDR1 LGHDT, CDR2 YNNKEL (reference sequence). This CDR3 is CASSQEGLAGEGMETQYF. The DNA for the CDR3 is TGTGCCAGCAGCCAAGAAGGGCTAGCGGGAGAGGGTATGGAGACCCAGTACTTC.

V and J are TRBV7-3 and TRBJ2-1; unclear D gene. This CDR3 is 15 amino acids long. Deletions cut 5 bases from V and 0 bases from J, with 11 bases between. Germline V gene sequence: CDR1 SGHTA, CDR2 FQGTGA. The CDR3 region is CASSLLRSSYNEQFF. CDR3 nucleotides: TGTGCCAGCAGCCTTTTGCGGAGCTCCTACAATGAGCAGTTCTTC.

This clone was found once. This chain joins TRBV9 and TRBJ1-4; D remains unclear. CDR1 and CDR2 (germline): SGDLS, YYNGEE. This CDR3 spans 16 amino acids. V lost 0 bases and J 0 bases, leaving 9 bases between the germline ends. The CDR3, as DNA: TGTGCCAGCAGCGTAGGCGCGGCGGCAACTAATGAAAAACTGTTTTTT. Protein sequence: CASSVGAAATNEKLFF.

The CDR3 DNA reads as TGTGCCAGCTCAAGGGGGACAGGGACATACGAGCAGTACTTC. Its protein is CASSRGTGTYEQYF. This chain connects TRBV18 to TRBJ2-7, with 9 bases that match TRBD1. The germline CDR1 and CDR2 sequences are KGHSH and LQKENI. V gave up 5 bases and J gave up 4 bases; unmatched junction bases: 6. The CDR3 consists of 14 residues.

The rearrangement uses TRBV12-5 and TRBJ2-1, with TRBD1 as a possible D gene (6 bases). Germline CDR1 reads LGHNT; CDR2 reads FRNRAP. This CDR3 has 16 amino acids. V was pared by 6 bases and J by 1 base, with 16 bases between. CDR3 protein: CASGPNYTGSYNEQFF. Here the CDR3 DNA reads TGTGCTAGTGGCCCTAATTATACAGGGTCCTACAATGAGCAGTTCTTC.

This chain uses TRBV7-3 with TRBJ2-1; no reliable D call. The CDR3 consists of 15 residues. Trimming removed 1 base from V and 6 bases from J, with 13 bases in between. Germline CDR1 reads SGHTA; CDR2 reads FQGTGA. The CDR3 sequence: CASSLKVAVANEQFF. For the CDR3, the DNA is TGTGCCAGCAGCTTAAAGGTTGCGGTAGCCAATGAGCAGTTCTTC.

The chain has TRBV28 and TRBJ1-3; 8 positions agree with TRBD1. The CDR3 is made up of 16 amino acids. Germline V gene data show CDR1 as MDHEN and CDR2 as SYDVKM. V dropped 5 bases and J dropped 0; count of bases not matched to a gene: 6. CDR3 sequence: CASSLQGASSGNTIYF. DNA of the CDR3: TGTGCCAGCAGTCTTCAGGGGGCCAGCTCTGGAAACACCATATATTTT.

About this clone: Other DNA sequences in this specimen translate into the identical CDR3. The rearrangement links TRBV28 to TRBJ2-7, with 9 positions matching TRBD1. Germline V lookup: CDR1 MDHEN, CDR2 SYDVKM. V gave up 5 bases and J gave up 0 bases; unmatched junction bases: 5. This CDR3 has 15 amino acids. CDR3 sequence reads: CASSLPGQGSYEQYF. DNA for the CDR3: TGTGCCAGCAGTCTTCCGGGACAGGGCTCCTACGAGCAGTACTTC. Filled out from reference TRBV28 and TRBJ2-7, the complete variable domain reads DVKVTQSSRYLVKRTGEKVFLECVQDMDHENMFWYRQDPGLGLRLIYFSYDVKMKEKGDIPEGYSVSREKKERFSLILESASTNQTSMYLCASSLPGQGSYEQYFGPGTRLTVT.

The V and J genes are TRBV2 and TRBJ1-4; 7 bases match TRBD1. This CDR3 has 16 amino acids. V lost 8 bases and J lost 5; bases outside the gene matches: 14. Germline CDR1 SNHLY, CDR2 FYNNEI. This chain's CDR3 is CASLRDSYSRNEKLFF. The CDR3, as DNA: TGTGCCAGCCTCCGGGACAGCTACTCAAGAAATGAAAAACTGTTTTTT. Based on the CDR3 plus reference TRBV2 and TRBJ1-4, the full variable domain is EPEVTQTPSHQVTQMGQEVILRCVPISNHLYFYWYRQILGQKVEFLVSFYNNEISEKSEIFDDQFSVERPDGSNFTLKIRSTKLEDSAMYFCASLRDSYSRNEKLFFGSGTQLSVL.

The CDR3 sequence: CASRPDRASYEQYF. CDR3 DNA sequence: TGTGCCAGCAGGCCAGACAGGGCGTCCTACGAGCAGTACTTC. The chain joins TRBV7-6 to TRBJ2-7, with TRBD1 matching 7 bases. The germline V gene has CDR1 SGHVS and CDR2 FNYEAQ. This CDR3 contains 14 residues. Germline trimming cut 6 bases from V and 1 base from J; bases unmatched to any gene: 6.

The chain employs TRBV28 and TRBJ2-7; possible D gene TRBD1, 6 bases. The germline V and J ends were trimmed by 1 base and 6 bases, with 16 bases remaining between them. This CDR3 region has 15 residues. From germline, CDR1 is MDHEN and CDR2 SYDVKM. This chain's CDR3 is CASSLYNRAVGEQYF. The CDR3 nucleotides read TGTGCCAGCAGTTTATATAACAGGGCTGTAGGCGAGCAGTACTTC.

This clone was observed a single time. The chain uses TRBV6-1 and TRBJ2-5, with 7 bases fitting TRBD1. Per the germline V gene, CDR1 is MNHNS and CDR2 is SASEGT. V was pared by 1 base and J by 5 bases, with 13 bases of the junction left unmatched. There are 17 residues in the CDR3. The CDR3 nucleotides are TGTGCCAGCAGTGAAGTTTTCAGGGGGAGCTCGGGGGAGACCCAGTACTTC. Protein sequence: CASSEVFRGSSGETQYF.

To note about this clone: Other DNA variants within this sample encode the same CDR3. The rearrangement links TRBV7-2 to TRBJ1-1, with D hard to call. The CDR3 consists of 15 residues. The germline V gene encodes CDR1 SGHTA and CDR2 FQGNSA. With 1 base removed from V and 0 bases from J, the gap between germline ends came to 9 bases. The CDR3 spells CASSLGSGLNTEAFF. The DNA of the CDR3 is TGTGCCAGCAGCTTAGGTTCAGGCTTGAACACTGAAGCTTTCTTT.

This chain joins TRBV7-2 and TRBJ2-1; 13 bases are a match to TRBD2. The germline V gene encodes CDR1 SGHTA and CDR2 FQGNSA. The CDR3 totals 17 residues. V lost 1 base and J lost 8; bases outside the gene matches: 8. The CDR3 sequence: CASSLGPGLAGPDEQFF. In nucleotides, the CDR3 is TGTGCCAGCAGCTTAGGGCCGGGACTAGCGGGACCCGATGAGCAGTTCTTC.

V is TRBV28 and J is TRBJ1-1; D call uncertain. Germline CDR1 MDHEN, CDR2 SYDVKM. This CDR3 is 14 amino acids long. Trimming took off 4 bases at V and 0 bases at J, with 9 bases between the two ends. This CDR3 is CASSSVQLNTEAFF. CDR3 nucleotide sequence: TGTGCCAGCAGTTCGGTACAGCTGAACACTGAAGCTTTCTTT. Supplemented by reference TRBV28 and TRBJ1-1, the full variable domain reads DVKVTQSSRYLVKRTGEKVFLECVQDMDHENMFWYRQDPGLGLRLIYFSYDVKMKEKGDIPEGYSVSREKKERFSLILESASTNQTSMYLCASSSVQLNTEAFFGQGTRLTVV.

CDR3 DNA: TGTGCCAGCCGGCGGACAGGGGGAGGCGAGCAGTACTTC. Its translation is CASRRTGGGEQYF. The chain combines TRBV11-3 with TRBJ2-7; 10 nucleotides align to TRBD1. The CDR3 length is 13 residues. Germline V CDR1 and CDR2: SGHNT, YENEEA. V shed 8 bases, J shed 6 bases, and the junction held 7 bases outside the gene matches. The whole variable domain, filled in from reference TRBV11-3 and TRBJ2-7, reads EAGVVQSPRYKIIEKKQPVAFWCNPISGHNTLYWYLQNLGQGPELLIRYENEEAVDDSQLPKDRFSAERLKGVDSTLKIQPAELGDSAVYLCASRRTGGGEQYFGPGTRLTVT.

The chain joins TRBV27 to TRBJ1-1; TRBD1 aligns across 7 bases. Germline loops: CDR1 MNHEY, CDR2 SMNVEV (reference sequence). The CDR3 runs to 14 residues. V lost 6 bases to trimming and J lost 0 bases; unmatched junction nucleotides: 4. The CDR3 protein is CASSSGTVNTEAFF. The CDR3 DNA sequence: TGTGCCAGCAGCTCCGGGACAGTGAACACTGAAGCTTTCTTT.

J is TRBJ2-1 and V is TRBV7-8; 9 bases line up with TRBD2. The CDR3 contains 15 residues. CDR1 and CDR2 from the germline V gene are SGHVS and FQNEAQ. The V gene end was trimmed by 5 bases and the J gene end by 1 base; junction bases not matched to a gene: 3. The CDR3 sequence is CASSVSGSSYNEQFF. The CDR3 nucleotides read TGTGCCAGCAGCGTTAGCGGGAGTTCCTACAATGAGCAGTTCTTC.

The chain joins TRBV7-2 to TRBJ2-1; weak D call: TRBD2 (6 bases). V was clipped by 5 bases and J by 15 bases, with 26 bases between them. CDR1 and CDR2 from the germline V gene are SGHTA and FQGNSA. The CDR3 is 15 amino acids. The CDR3 bases are TGTGCCAGCAGCCTGGGACTCCGCGTCCCGTCACTTCTGTTCTTC. It yields the protein CASSLGLRVPSLLFF.

The chain links TRBV11-3 to TRBJ2-2; 7 positions agree with TRBD2. Germline loops: CDR1 SGHNT, CDR2 YENEEA. The CDR3 has 13 residues. V lost 5 bases, J lost 6 bases, and 3 bases stayed unmatched. The CDR3 DNA reads TGTGCCAGCAGCCTTACTAGCGCCGGGGAGCTGTTTTTT. Amino acid sequence: CASSLTSAGELFF. Combining the CDR3 with reference TRBV11-3 and TRBJ2-2 gives the whole variable domain EAGVVQSPRYKIIEKKQPVAFWCNPISGHNTLYWYLQNLGQGPELLIRYENEEAVDDSQLPKDRFSAERLKGVDSTLKIQPAELGDSAVYLCASSLTSAGELFFGEGSRLTVL.

The V call is TRBV11-3, the J call TRBJ2-1; perhaps TRBD2 as D (6 bases). V gave up 10 bases and J gave up 12 bases, with 22 bases separating them. The germline CDR1 and CDR2 sequences are SGHNT and YENEEA. The CDR3 extends over 13 amino acids. As DNA, the CDR3 is TGTGCCACCTCCCACACGGGGGACTGGGGGCAGTTCTTC. Translating it yields CATSHTGDWGQFF.

The rearrangement uses TRBV7-2 and TRBJ2-1; D remains ambiguous. Germline V gives CDR1 SGHTA, CDR2 FQGNSA. Trimming left V 3 bases short and J 8 bases short, with 14 bases between. This CDR3 has 14 amino acids. CDR3 in DNA: TGTGCCAGCAGCTTGACTTCAGCCCGCGATGAGCAGTTCTTC. It codes for CASSLTSARDEQFF. Drawing the rest from reference TRBV7-2 and TRBJ2-1, the complete variable domain is GAGVSQSPSNKVTEKGKDVELRCDPISGHTALYWYRQSLGQGLEFLIYFQGNSAPDKSGLPSDRFSAERTGGSVSTLTIQRTQQEDSAVYLCASSLTSARDEQFFGPGTRLTVL.

The chain uses TRBV5-6 and TRBJ1-3; 9 nucleotides agree with TRBD1. The junction had 7 bases not matched to a gene; V was cut back by 2 bases and J by 4 bases. Germline values: CDR1 SGHDT, CDR2 YYEEEE. The CDR3 runs to 16 residues. The CDR3 reads CASSFRDRVSGNTIYF. In nucleotides, the CDR3 is TGTGCCAGCAGCTTCCGGGACAGGGTATCCGGAAACACCATATATTTT. The variable domain in full, with the rest retrieved from reference TRBV5-6 and TRBJ1-3, is DAGVTQSPTHLIKTRGQQVTLRCSPKSGHDTVSWYQQALGQGPQFIFQYYEEEERQRGNFPDRFSGHQFPNYSSELNVNALLLGDSALYLCASSFRDRVSGNTIYFGEGSWLTVV.

This rearrangement joins TRBV29-1 to TRBJ1-2, with a tentative D call TRBD1 (5 bases). Germline CDR1 is SQVTM and CDR2 is ANQGSEA. With 7 bases removed from V and 4 bases from J, the gap between germline ends came to 16 bases. This CDR3 contains 13 residues. As DNA, the CDR3 is TGCAGCGCCCTTCAGGAGGGGACCTATGGCTACACCTTC. This sequence encodes CSALQEGTYGYTF. Based on the CDR3 plus reference TRBV29-1 and TRBJ1-2, the full variable domain is SAVISQKPSRDICQRGTSLTIQCQVDSQVTMMFWYRQQPGQSLTLIATANQGSEATYESGFVIDKFPISRPNLTFSTLTVSNMSPEDSSIYLCSALQEGTYGYTFGSGTRLTVV.

The chain is built from TRBV6-2 or TRBV6-3 and TRBJ2-7; a weak D match, TRBD2 (6 bases). The CDR3 totals 15 residues. Germline lookup yields CDR1 MNHEY and CDR2 SVGEGT. V was cut by 0 bases and J by 3 bases, with 12 bases left in between. The CDR3 loop is CASSYSISGDYEQYF. CDR3 DNA sequence: TGTGCCAGCAGTTACTCGATATCGGGGGACTACGAGCAGTACTTC.

The CDR3 loop is CASSRQGAGNTEAFF. In DNA form, the CDR3 reads TGTGCCAGCAGTCGACAGGGGGCAGGGAACACTGAAGCTTTCTTT. J is TRBJ1-1 and V is TRBV6-5; TRBD1 matches at 10 bases. CDR3 length: 15 amino acids. From germline, CDR1 is MNHEY and CDR2 SVGAGI. The V segment lost 5 bases and the J segment 1 base; nucleotides outside the gene matches: 4.

The V gene is TRBV7-2, the J gene TRBJ2-6, with TRBD2 as a possible D gene (7 bases). The germline V gene has CDR1 SGHTA and CDR2 FQGNSA. The ends were cut back, 7 bases at V and 0 bases at J, with 19 bases in the middle. CDR3 length equals 18 residues. CDR3 nucleotides: TGTGCCAGCACACATCAAAGGGGGGGAAACTCTGGGGCCAACGTCCTGACTTTC. Translation: CASTHQRGGNSGANVLTF.

This chain joins TRBV12-3 or TRBV12-4 and TRBJ1-5; 10 positions agree with TRBD1. V was pared by 6 bases and J by 6 bases, with 2 bases of the junction left unmatched. The CDR3 runs 13 residues. CDR3 nucleotide sequence: TGTGCCAGCAGGACAGGGGGCTTTCAGCCCCAGCATTTT. It codes for CASRTGGFQPQHF.

This rearrangement joins TRBV9 to TRBJ1-2; a weak D match, TRBD1 (5 bases). The CDR3 covers 15 residues. Looked up from germline, CDR1 is SGDLS and CDR2 is YYNGEE. Trimming stripped 0 bases from V and 4 bases from J, with 13 bases between. The CDR3, as DNA: TGTGCCAGCAGCGTAGGAGTTACAGGAGTCTATGGCTACACCTTC. Its translation: CASSVGVTGVYGYTF. Based on the CDR3 plus reference TRBV9 and TRBJ1-2, the full variable domain is DSGVTQTPKHLITATGQRVTLRCSPRSGDLSVYWYQQSLDQGLQFLIQYYNGEERAKGNILERFSAQQFPDLHSELNLSSLELGDSALYFCASSVGVTGVYGYTFGSGTRLTVV.

This clone appeared a single time. The V gene is TRBV27, the J gene TRBJ1-1, with 12 nucleotides matching TRBD1. Trimming at V came to 5 bases and at J to 7 bases, leaving 17 bases not matched to a gene. The CDR3 runs 18 residues. Germline loops: CDR1 MNHEY, CDR2 SMNVEV (reference sequence). For the CDR3, the DNA is TGTGCCAGCAGTCGCGCGGAAGCCGGGACAGGGGGCTTCAGTGAAGCTTTCTTT. The encoded protein is CASSRAEAGTGGFSEAFF.

Only a few counts were recorded for this clone. The chain has TRBV27 and TRBJ1-2, with 10 positions matching TRBD1. V lost 4 bases, J lost 8 bases, and 10 bases stayed unmatched. Germline assignment: CDR1 MNHEY and CDR2 SMNVEV (reference sequence). The length of the CDR3 is 15 residues. This CDR3 is CASSSLLGQGQGYTF. CDR3 sequence (DNA): TGTGCCAGCAGTTCTCTACTGGGACAGGGGCAGGGCTACACCTTC.